Below are 28 T cell receptor beta chains sequenced from a single sample in a study of CD4+ T cells in melanoma. The table came from immunoSEQ multiplex PCR; TCRdb's copy has only in-frame clones and leaves some out. The data hold tens of thousands of clones, with around 80% observed a single time. Every receptor here comes from a human donor with melanoma.

In its sample, this clone was seen once. The chain has TRBV5-4 and TRBJ1-4, with D maybe TRBD1 (5 bases). V gave up 4 bases and J gave up 0 bases, with 10 bases separating them. The CDR3 spans 15 residues. Germline-derived CDR1 and CDR2 are SGHNT and YYREEE (reference sequence). CDR3 sequence: CASSGQGTTNEKLFF. The CDR3 nucleotides are TGTGCCAGCAGCGGGCAGGGAACAACTAATGAAAAACTGTTTTTT.

This chain joins TRBV2 and TRBJ2-5; D might be TRBD1 (6 bases). Looked up from germline, CDR1 is SNHLY and CDR2 is FYNNEI. Trimming shortened V by 9 bases and J by 2 bases, and 16 bases separated the two germline ends. The CDR3 consists of 14 residues. The CDR3 protein is CASLPDRLQETQYF. CDR3 bases: TGTGCCAGTCTACCAGACAGGCTACAAGAGACCCAGTACTTC.

This chain joins TRBV6-1 and TRBJ1-5, with 7 bases matching TRBD1. Per germline, CDR1 MNHNS and CDR2 SASEGT. Unmatched junction bases numbered 8, after V lost 7 bases and J lost 8 bases. The CDR3 is 13 amino acids. The CDR3 nucleotides read TGTGCCAGCACTAACGACAGGGTCAAGCCCCAGCATTTT. Protein sequence: CASTNDRVKPQHF.

The chain employs TRBV5-1 and TRBJ1-1; 7 bases agree with TRBD1. The CDR3 contains 14 residues. J gave up 3 bases and V 4 bases, and 6 bases lay outside the gene matches. Looked up from germline, CDR1 is SGHRS and CDR2 is YFSETQ. The CDR3: CASSDPGGDTEAFF. CDR3 nucleotides: TGCGCCAGCAGCGACCCAGGGGGGGACACTGAAGCTTTCTTT.

This chain joins TRBV19 and TRBJ2-6; D gene ambiguous. This CDR3 comprises 15 residues. V was cut by 8 bases and J by 0 bases, with 11 bases left in between. Germline CDR1 reads LNHDA; CDR2 reads SQIVND (reference sequence). This CDR3 reads CASRTPSSGANVLTF. CDR3 nucleotides: TGTGCCAGTCGGACCCCCAGCTCTGGGGCCAACGTCCTGACTTTC.

This chain links TRBV28 with TRBJ1-2, with 10 bases lining up with TRBD1. This CDR3 has 16 amino acids. The germline V gene has CDR1 MDHEN and CDR2 SYDVKM. V shed 6 bases, J shed 3 bases, and the junction held 10 bases outside the gene matches. CDR3 residues: CASSPIGTGAHYGYTF. DNA for the CDR3: TGTGCCAGCAGCCCTATAGGGACAGGGGCCCACTATGGCTACACCTTC.

The chain is built from TRBV4-1 and TRBJ2-6; D is tentatively TRBD1 or TRBD2 (5 bases each). CDR1 is MGHRA, CDR2 YSYEKL, per germline. V was clipped by 0 bases and J by 9 bases, with 12 bases between them. The CDR3 extends over 15 amino acids. The CDR3 sequence is CASSQDEGHRNVLTF. CDR3 coding DNA: TGCGCCAGCAGCCAAGATGAGGGGCACCGCAACGTCCTGACTTTC.

In nucleotides, the CDR3 is TGTGCCAGCAGCGCAGCGGTACTAGCGGGGGGTACCTACAATGAGCAGTTCTTC. Its protein is CASSAAVLAGGTYNEQFF. This sequence joins TRBV7-9 and TRBJ2-1, with 12 bases lining up with TRBD2. This CDR3 comprises 18 residues. Germline V CDR1 and CDR2: SEHNR, FQNEAQ (reference sequence). V lost 5 bases and J lost 2; bases outside the gene matches: 10.

This chain links TRBV28 with TRBJ1-1; D remains ambiguous. CDR1 MDHEN and CDR2 SYDVKM come from the germline V gene. There are 12 residues in the CDR3. Trimming pared 6 bases from V and 0 bases from J, leaving 5 bases between. CDR3 DNA: TGTGCCAGCAGACCTGTGAACACTGAAGCTTTCTTT. Translating gives CASRPVNTEAFF.

This rearrangement joins TRBV6-5 to TRBJ1-2, with D maybe TRBD1 (6 bases). The CDR3 totals 13 residues. Germline-derived CDR1 and CDR2 are MNHEY and SVGAGI. V was pared by 4 bases and J by 8 bases, with 14 bases between. Here the CDR3 DNA reads TGTGCCAGCAGTTTCCGTGGACAGTACGGCTACACCTTC. Amino acids: CASSFRGQYGYTF.

This sequence joins TRBV30 and TRBJ2-3, with D tentatively TRBD1 or TRBD2 (5 bases each). Germline loops: CDR1 GTSNPN, CDR2 SVGIG (reference sequence). V was shortened by 3 bases and J by 4 bases, with 14 bases between the two germline ends. This CDR3 contains 14 residues. CDR3 residues: CAWSGGVGADTQYF. The CDR3 nucleotides read TGTGCCTGGAGCGGAGGCGTGGGGGCAGATACGCAGTATTTT.

The CDR3 coding sequence is TGTGCCAGCAGCCTGACGCAGACAGGGGTGGGCTACGAGCAGTACTTC. Translated: CASSLTQTGVGYEQYF. The V call is TRBV11-2, the J call TRBJ2-7; the match to TRBD1 covers 8 bases. This CDR3 has 16 residues. V lost 5 bases and J lost 3; bases outside the gene matches: 12. CDR1 and CDR2 from the germline V gene are SGHAT and FQNNGV. The variable domain in full, with the rest retrieved from reference TRBV11-2 and TRBJ2-7, is EAGVAQSPRYKIIEKRQSVAFWCNPISGHATLYWYQQILGQGPKLLIQFQNNGVVDDSQLPKDRFSAERLKGVDSTLKIQPAKLEDSAVYLCASSLTQTGVGYEQYFGPGTRLTVT.

In its sample, this clone was seen once. This chain uses TRBV5-1 with TRBJ1-2; D is possibly TRBD1 (5 bases). The V and J ends lost 4 bases and 4 bases respectively, with 14 bases between them. Germline V gene lookup returns CDR1 SGHRS and CDR2 YFSETQ. This CDR3 has 14 residues. Here the CDR3 DNA reads TGCGCCAGCAGCCCCCGAGAGGGGAGCTATGGCTACACCTTC. Encoded protein: CASSPREGSYGYTF. Based on the CDR3 plus reference TRBV5-1 and TRBJ1-2, the full variable domain is KAGVTQTPRYLIKTRGQQVTLSCSPISGHRSVSWYQQTPGQGLQFLFEYFSETQRNKGNFPGRFSGRQFSNSRSEMNVSTLELGDSALYLCASSPREGSYGYTFGSGTRLTVV.

The V gene is TRBV4-1, the J gene TRBJ2-1; no clear D. Trimming took 3 bases from V and 9 from J, leaving 15 bases between them. The CDR3 is 14 residues long. CDR1 and CDR2 (germline): MGHRA, YSYEKL. CDR3 DNA: TGCGCCAGCAGCCACCCTCGAGTAGGTCCTGAGCAGTTCTTC. This codes for CASSHPRVGPEQFF.

The V and J genes are TRBV19 and TRBJ2-7, with 7 positions matching TRBD1. Germline V gene data show CDR1 as LNHDA and CDR2 as SQIVND (reference sequence). The CDR3 totals 14 residues. V lost 7 bases to trimming and J lost 6 bases; unmatched junction nucleotides: 12. The CDR3 DNA follows: TGTGCCAGTATGGACCCCTCAGGGGGTACCGAGCAGTACTTC. This translates into CASMDPSGGTEQYF.

This clone was picked up a small number of times. For the CDR3, the DNA is TGTGCCAGCTCACCAAGGGCAGGGACCTCCTACGAGCAGTACTTC. Protein sequence: CASSPRAGTSYEQYF. V usage is TRBV18 and J usage is TRBJ2-7; D may be TRBD1 or TRBD2 (5 bases each). This CDR3 has 15 amino acids. Trimming left V 2 bases short and J 0 bases short, with 11 bases between. Germline V CDR1 and CDR2: KGHSH, LQKENI.

With regard to this clone: Relative to the germline gene, one junction end is altered; a read error may explain this. The chain joins TRBV5-1 to TRBJ1-6; 7 bases are shared with TRBD1. The germline gives CDR1 SGHRS, CDR2 YFSETQ. The CDR3 sequence is 15 residues long. The CDR3 nucleotides are TGCGCCAGCAGTTTGGAGACAGGGCGTAATTCACCCCTCCACTTT. This encodes CASSLETGRNSPLHF.

The chain uses TRBV30 and TRBJ2-5; 11 nucleotides match TRBD2. The CDR3 is made up of 15 amino acids. CDR1 and CDR2 from the germline V gene are GTSNPN and SVGIG (reference sequence). With 1 base clipped from V and 5 bases from J, the junction kept 6 bases outside the gene matches. CDR3 sequence (DNA): TGTGCCTGGAGTGGAATGACTAGCGGGGCGGAGACCCAGTACTTC. Translating gives CAWSGMTSGAETQYF.

The chain links TRBV21-1 to TRBJ2-7; TRBD1 is the table's D call, not checked against the DNA. TRBV21-1 is a listed pseudogene. CDR3 length: 15 residues. The chain's CDR3 is CASRTDRSEPYEQYF. CDR3 sequence (DNA): TGTGCCAGCAGGACGGACAGGAGTGAGCCCTACGAGCAGTACTTC.

On this clone itself: Other nucleotide sequences from this sample produce the same CDR3. The CDR3 DNA sequence: TGCGCCAGCAGTAGCACAGGGGGCCCAGATACGCAGTATTTT. Protein product: CASSSTGGPDTQYF. The chain has TRBV5-1 and TRBJ2-3, with 9 bases matching TRBD1. The CDR3 length is 14 residues. The J segment lost 4 bases and the V segment lost 5 bases, leaving 5 bases of the junction unmatched. Germline CDR1 is SGHRS and CDR2 is YFSETQ.

The chain recombines TRBV9 with TRBJ1-6; TRBD1 aligns across 11 bases. Germline V gene lookup returns CDR1 SGDLS and CDR2 YYNGEE. The junction had 7 bases not matched to a gene; V was cut back by 4 bases and J by 10 bases. This CDR3 is built from 15 residues. The CDR3 DNA sequence: TGTGCCAGCAGCTTGACGGGACAGGGGGAATCACCCCTCCACTTT. Amino acid sequence: CASSLTGQGESPLHF.

This chain connects TRBV5-8 to TRBJ1-2, with TRBD1 identical over 8 bases. Germline V gene lookup returns CDR1 SGHTS and CDR2 YDEGEE. There are 15 residues in the CDR3. V lost 4 bases and J lost 6; bases outside the gene matches: 11. In DNA, the CDR3 is TGTGCCAGCAGCCGGGACAGGCCCTACTCTGATGGCTACACCTTC. Amino acid sequence: CASSRDRPYSDGYTF.

This CDR3 reads CASRRGVAGGRTDTQYF. The DNA for the CDR3 is TGTGCCAGCCGAAGAGGGGTAGCGGGGGGTCGCACAGATACGCAGTATTTT. The chain carries TRBV5-6 and TRBJ2-3; TRBD2 matches at 10 bases. This CDR3 contains 17 residues. The germline gives CDR1 SGHDT, CDR2 YYEEEE. With V trimmed by 7 bases and J by 1 base, 12 bases remained unmatched.

This clone was observed a few times. This sequence joins TRBV10-3 and TRBJ1-5, with 7 bases that match TRBD1. Losses at the gene ends were 2 bases for V and 7 bases for J; bases not matched to a gene: 5. Looked up from germline, CDR1 is ENHRY and CDR2 is SYGVKD. CDR3 size: 14 residues. The CDR3 nucleotides are TGTGCCATCAGTGAGGAGGGGGCGAGACAGCCCCAGCATTTT. It translates to CAISEEGARQPQHF.

In this sample, this clone turned up once. The chain carries TRBV7-3 and TRBJ2-2, with D perhaps matching TRBD1 (6 bases). The V gene's germline CDR1 is SGHTA and CDR2 FQGTGA. This CDR3 has 15 residues. V was shortened by 3 bases and J by 5 bases, with 13 bases between the two germline ends. CDR3 residues: CASSLRTDGTGELFF. CDR3 in DNA: TGTGCCAGCAGCTTGCGGACAGACGGGACCGGGGAGCTGTTTTTT.

The count of this clone is one. The chain joins TRBV29-1 to TRBJ1-3; possibly TRBD1 for D (6 bases). Germline CDR1 reads SQVTM; CDR2 reads ANQGSEA. The CDR3 consists of 16 residues. V gave up 6 bases and J gave up 2 bases, with 20 bases separating them. The CDR3 DNA reads TGCAGCGTCGCCTCCAGGGGACCGGGTGCTGGAAACACCATATATTTT. Translating gives CSVASRGPGAGNTIYF.

CDR3 in amino acids: CASSRPGGAYNEQFF. For the CDR3, the DNA is TGTGCCAGCAGCCGCCCCGGAGGGGCCTACAATGAGCAGTTCTTC. The chain couples TRBV4-2 to TRBJ2-1; tentatively, D is TRBD2 (6 bases). Germline V gene sequence: CDR1 LGHNA, CDR2 YNFKEQ. This CDR3 has 15 amino acids. Trimming removed 4 bases from V and 2 bases from J, with 12 bases in between.

The V call is TRBV2, the J call TRBJ2-5; 9 bases line up with TRBD1. The CDR3 loop spans 14 amino acids. In germline, CDR1 is SNHLY, CDR2 FYNNEI. J gave up 8 bases and V 7 bases, and 11 bases lay outside the gene matches. CDR3 amino acids: CASNGQGNGETQYF. CDR3 DNA: TGTGCCAGCAACGGACAGGGGAACGGAGAAACCCAGTACTTC.